The text below deals with one T cell receptor beta chain. Its antigen is unknown. Trimming pared 3 bases from V and 0 bases from J, leaving 15 bases between. The CDR3 extends over 17 amino acids. Per the germline V gene, CDR1 is KGHSH and CDR2 is LQKENI. This entry comes from a study of cytomegalovirus exposure and HLA in healthy donors. Regarding the study as a whole: In a later analysis, TCR beta V- and J-gene trimming showed a link to a missense DCLRE1C variant. Clonal expansion was found to be greater in HLA-associated TCR beta chains than in equally common others in a later analysis. Some V segments, including TRBV6-2 and TRBV6-3, were excluded as indistinguishable. Reports showed the classifier diagnosing cytomegalovirus status with high specificity and sensitivity.

The PCR used 60 Vbeta and 13 Jbeta primers. Some clones are missing from TCRdb's copy, which holds only in-frame ones; the method was immunoSEQ multiplex PCR. The sample records 110,000 to 150,000 clones, roughly 73% being singletons. This sequence originates from a female donor in good health and CMV-seronegative. The material sequenced was PBMCs. The rearrangement joins TRBV18 to TRBJ1-3; D is undetermined. CDR3 region: CASSPRQSQSSGNTIYF. The CDR3 nucleotides read TGTGCCAGCTCACCGCGGCAAAGCCAGAGCTCTGGAAACACCATATATTTT.